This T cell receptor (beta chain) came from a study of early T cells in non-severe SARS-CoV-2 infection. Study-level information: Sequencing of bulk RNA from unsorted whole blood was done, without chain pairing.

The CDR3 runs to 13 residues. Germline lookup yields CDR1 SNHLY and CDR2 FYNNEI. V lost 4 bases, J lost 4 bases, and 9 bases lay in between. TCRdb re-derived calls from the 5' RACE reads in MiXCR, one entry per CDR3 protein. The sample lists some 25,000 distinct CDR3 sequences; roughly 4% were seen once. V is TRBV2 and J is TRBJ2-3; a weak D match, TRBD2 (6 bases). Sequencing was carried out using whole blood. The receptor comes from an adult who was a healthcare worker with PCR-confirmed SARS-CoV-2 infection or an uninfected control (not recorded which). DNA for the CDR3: TGTGCCAGCAGTGCCCCGGGGGCAGATACGCAGTATTTT. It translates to CASSAPGADTQYF.